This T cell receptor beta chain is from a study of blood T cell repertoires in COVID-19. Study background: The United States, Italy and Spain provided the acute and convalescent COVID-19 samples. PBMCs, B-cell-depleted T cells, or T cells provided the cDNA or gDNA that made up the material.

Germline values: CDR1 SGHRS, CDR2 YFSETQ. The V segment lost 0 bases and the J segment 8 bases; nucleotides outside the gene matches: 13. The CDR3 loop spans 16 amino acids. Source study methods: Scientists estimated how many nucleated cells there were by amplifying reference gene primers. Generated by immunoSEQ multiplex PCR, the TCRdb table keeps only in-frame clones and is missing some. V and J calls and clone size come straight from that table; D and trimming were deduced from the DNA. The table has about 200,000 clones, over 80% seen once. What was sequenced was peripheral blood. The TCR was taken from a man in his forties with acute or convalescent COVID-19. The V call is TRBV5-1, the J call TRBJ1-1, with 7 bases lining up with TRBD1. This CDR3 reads CASSLGSFDRVLEAFF. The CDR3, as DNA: TGCGCCAGCAGCTTGGGAAGTTTCGACAGGGTACTAGAAGCTTTCTTT. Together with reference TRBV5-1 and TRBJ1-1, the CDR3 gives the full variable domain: KAGVTQTPRYLIKTRGQQVTLSCSPISGHRSVSWYQQTPGQGLQFLFEYFSETQRNKGNFPGRFSGRQFSNSRSEMNVSTLELGDSALYLCASSLGSFDRVLEAFFGQGTRLTVV.